This TCR beta chain originates from a study of OX40 agonist ivuxolimab in advanced cancers. Overall study context: Hepatocellular carcinoma, melanoma, renal cell or head and neck cancer affected the dose-escalation patients. From about 23 to 85 years was the age range, with a mean of around 60 years, and 70% to 85% were male.

The germline gives CDR1 MDHEN, CDR2 SYDVKM. The ends lost 6 bases at V and 4 bases at J; junction bases unmatched: 9. The CDR3 has 14 residues. Sequencing was performed with immunoSEQ multiplex PCR; in TCRdb, only in-frame clones are kept and a portion is missing. The data show approximately 84,000 clones, about nine tenths seen once. Source: CD4+ or CD8+ T cells sorted from blood, taken in a trial of the OX40 agonist ivuxolimab. The chain carries TRBV28 and TRBJ2-7, with 7 bases that match TRBD1. The receptor was derived from an adult with an advanced solid tumor such as melanoma, head and neck, liver or kidney cancer. The CDR3 DNA sequence: TGTGCCAGCAGCCGCTACGGGACAGATTACGAGCAGTACTTC. It codes for CASSRYGTDYEQYF.